This entry lists 14 T cell receptor beta chains sequenced from one sample in a study of CD8 T cells in ankylosing spondylitis. MiXCR was run by TCRdb on the 5' RACE reads, yielding one entry per CDR3 protein. Here the sample spans 150,000 to 200,000 distinct CDR3 sequences, about 18% being singletons. Sequences were obtained from blood, either unsorted or a sorted T cell fraction (not recorded which). The receptors stem from a male donor aged 5 to 30 with ankylosing spondylitis or in good health (not recorded which).

Ten or more counts support this clonotype. The chain recombines TRBV3-1 with TRBJ2-7, with a possible D match to TRBD2 (5 bases). Germline CDR1 LGHDT, CDR2 YNNKEL (reference sequence). This CDR3 spans 14 amino acids. Trimming took 0 bases from V and 2 from J, leaving 8 bases between them. CDR3 in amino acids: CASSQDTRAYEQYF. DNA of the CDR3: TGTGCCAGCAGCCAAGATACGAGGGCCTACGAGCAGTACTTC.

This clonotype was observed a handful of times. The gene calls are TRBV9 and TRBJ2-1, with 11 positions matching TRBD2. The V and J ends lost 0 bases and 8 bases, in that order; junction bases with no gene match: 7. Per the germline V gene, CDR1 is SGDLS and CDR2 is YYNGEE. This CDR3 has 16 residues. As DNA, the CDR3 is TGTGCCAGCAGCGTAGCTCTAGCGGGAGGCCTACATGAGCAGTTCTTC. Its protein product is CASSVALAGGLHEQFF.

At least ten counts were recorded for this clonotype. The chain carries TRBV3-1 and TRBJ1-1; tentatively, D is TRBD1 (5 bases). The CDR3 loop spans 15 amino acids. Looked up from germline, CDR1 is LGHDT and CDR2 is YNNKEL (reference sequence). V was shortened by 0 bases and J by 5 bases, with 13 bases between the two germline ends. This chain's CDR3 is CASSQDRVLRTEAFF. The CDR3, as DNA: TGTGCCAGCAGCCAAGACAGGGTTCTGAGGACTGAAGCTTTCTTT.

The rearrangement uses TRBV7-3 and TRBJ1-1; the D gene is possibly TRBD1 (6 bases). Germline values: CDR1 SGHTA, CDR2 FQGTGA. V lost 3 bases and J lost 5, with 10 bases in between. The CDR3 length is 13 residues. CDR3 loop: CASSLNRDTEAFF. Written as DNA, the CDR3 is TGTGCCAGCAGCTTGAACAGGGATACTGAAGCTTTCTTT.

CDR3 nucleotide sequence: TGTGCCAGCAGCCCAGGGGGAGCCAATCAGCCCCAGCATTTT. Translating it yields CASSPGGANQPQHF. The V gene is TRBV7-8, the J gene TRBJ1-5; 7 bases line up with TRBD1. CDR1 and CDR2 from the germline V gene are SGHVS and FQNEAQ. The length of the CDR3 is 14 residues. Trimming removed 5 bases from V and 3 bases from J; junction bases left unmatched: 4.

This clonotype was seen repeatedly, ten times or more. The chain joins TRBV5-1 to TRBJ2-5, with TRBD1 matching over 8 bases. This CDR3 region has 16 residues. Germline V lookup: CDR1 SGHRS, CDR2 YFSETQ. V was pared by 4 bases and J by 3 bases, with 11 bases of the junction left unmatched. The CDR3 nucleotides are TGCGCCAGCAGCCACCTACTCGACAGGGGAAAAGAGACCCAGTACTTC. Residues: CASSHLLDRGKETQYF.

About this clonotype: Possible read error: a much larger clone is one base away. The CDR3 here is CASGDPGQGTVYEQYF. The CDR3 bases are TGTGCCAGCGGTGATCCGGGACAGGGGACCGTCTACGAGCAGTACTTC. This chain uses TRBV28 with TRBJ2-7; 10 nucleotides agree with TRBD1. In germline, CDR1 is MDHEN, CDR2 SYDVKM. This CDR3 is built from 16 residues. Unmatched junction bases numbered 13, after V lost 8 bases and J lost 3 bases.

This clonotype appeared many times. V usage is TRBV7-3 and J usage is TRBJ2-1, with TRBD1 matching over 7 bases. The CDR3 length is 16 residues. Unmatched junction bases numbered 7, after V lost 5 bases and J lost 0 bases. In germline, CDR1 is SGHTA, CDR2 FQGTGA. DNA for the CDR3: TGTGCCAGCAGCCCCTTAGGGGGCCGCTCCTACAATGAGCAGTTCTTC. It codes for CASSPLGGRSYNEQFF. The full variable domain, in which reference TRBV7-3 and TRBJ2-1 provide the parts outside the CDR3, is GAGVSQTPSNKVTEKGKYVELRCDPISGHTALYWYRQSLGQGPEFLIYFQGTGAADDSGLPNDRFFAVRPEGSVSTLKIQRTERGDSAVYLCASSPLGGRSYNEQFFGPGTRLTVL.

This clonotype was counted ten times or more. This chain joins TRBV5-1 and TRBJ2-1; TRBD1 is a possible D gene (5 bases). Between the trimmed V and J ends, which lost 1 base and 13 bases, there was a span of 21 bases. The CDR3 totals 15 residues. Looked up from germline, CDR1 is SGHRS and CDR2 is YFSETQ. CDR3 in amino acids: CASSLMGFGAERQFF. Here the CDR3 DNA reads TGCGCCAGCAGCTTGATGGGGTTTGGGGCTGAACGCCAGTTCTTC.

DNA for the CDR3: TGCGCCAGCAGTCGGCGGACAGTGAGCTACGAGCAGTACGTC. Translation: CASSRRTVSYEQYV. The chain recombines TRBV23-1 with TRBJ2-7; possible D gene TRBD1, 6 bases. TRBV23-1 qualifies as an ORF whose function is uncertain. The CDR3 loop spans 14 amino acids. V lost 4 bases and J 3 bases, leaving 13 bases between the germline ends.

This clonotype came up a few times. The chain joins TRBV6-5 to TRBJ2-2, with D possibly being TRBD1 or TRBD2 (6 bases each). Deletions cut 0 bases from V and 4 bases from J, with 12 bases between. This CDR3 comprises 16 residues. Per the germline V gene, CDR1 is MNHEY and CDR2 is SVGAGI. Here the CDR3 reads CASSYSSGAGTGELFF. CDR3 nucleotide sequence: TGTGCCAGCAGTTACTCGTCGGGGGCGGGCACCGGGGAGCTGTTTTTT.

This chain joins TRBV29-1 and TRBJ2-5, with D perhaps matching TRBD1 (6 bases). Between the trimmed V and J ends, which lost 4 bases and 2 bases, there was a span of 17 bases. CDR1 SQVTM and CDR2 ANQGSEA come from the germline V gene. The CDR3 length is 15 residues. The CDR3 sequence: CSVATTRTVQETQYF. As DNA, the CDR3 is TGCAGCGTTGCTACAACCCGGACAGTTCAAGAGACCCAGTACTTC.

This clonotype has at least ten counts. V usage is TRBV6-6 and J usage is TRBJ1-1; D gene unclear. The CDR3 consists of 13 residues. V lost 6 bases, J lost 1 base, and 9 bases lay in between. Germline lookup yields CDR1 MNHNY and CDR2 SVGAGI (reference sequence). DNA of the CDR3: TGTGCCAGCAGCAAACGGGGGAACACTGAAGCTTTCTTT. Amino acid sequence: CASSKRGNTEAFF.

This clonotype was counted ten times or more. V is TRBV11-2 and J is TRBJ2-4, with 9 bases fitting TRBD1. Germline CDR1 is SGHAT and CDR2 is FQNNGV. The ends lost 5 bases at V and 0 bases at J; junction bases unmatched: 5. The CDR3 totals 16 residues. CDR3 residues: CASSLGQGLAKNIQYF. Written as DNA, the CDR3 is TGTGCCAGCAGCCTGGGACAGGGACTAGCCAAAAACATTCAGTACTTC. The complete variable domain, with remaining parts taken from reference TRBV11-2 and TRBJ2-4, reads EAGVAQSPRYKIIEKRQSVAFWCNPISGHATLYWYQQILGQGPKLLIQFQNNGVVDDSQLPKDRFSAERLKGVDSTLKIQPAKLEDSAVYLCASSLGQGLAKNIQYFGAGTRLSVL.